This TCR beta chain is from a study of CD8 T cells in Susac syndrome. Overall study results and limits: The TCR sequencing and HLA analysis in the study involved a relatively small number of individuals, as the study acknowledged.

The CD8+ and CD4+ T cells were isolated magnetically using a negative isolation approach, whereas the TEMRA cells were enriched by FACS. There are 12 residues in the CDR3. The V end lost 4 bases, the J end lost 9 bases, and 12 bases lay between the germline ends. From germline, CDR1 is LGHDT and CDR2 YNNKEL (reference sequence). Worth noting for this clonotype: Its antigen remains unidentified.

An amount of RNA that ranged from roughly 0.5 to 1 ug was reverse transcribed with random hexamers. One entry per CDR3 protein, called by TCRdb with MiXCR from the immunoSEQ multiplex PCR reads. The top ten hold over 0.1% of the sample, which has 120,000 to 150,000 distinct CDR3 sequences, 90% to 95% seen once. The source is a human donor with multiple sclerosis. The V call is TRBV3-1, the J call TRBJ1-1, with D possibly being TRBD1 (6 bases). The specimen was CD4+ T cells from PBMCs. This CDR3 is CASSLKRDKAFF. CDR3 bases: TGTGCCAGCAGCCTCAAACGGGACAAAGCTTTCTTT. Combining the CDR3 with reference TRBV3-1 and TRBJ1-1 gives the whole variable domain DTAVSQTPKYLVTQMGNDKSIKCEQNLGHDTMYWYKQDSKKFLKIMFSYNNKELIINETVPNRFSPKSPDKAHLNLHINSLELGDSAVYFCASSLKRDKAFFGQGTRLTVV.